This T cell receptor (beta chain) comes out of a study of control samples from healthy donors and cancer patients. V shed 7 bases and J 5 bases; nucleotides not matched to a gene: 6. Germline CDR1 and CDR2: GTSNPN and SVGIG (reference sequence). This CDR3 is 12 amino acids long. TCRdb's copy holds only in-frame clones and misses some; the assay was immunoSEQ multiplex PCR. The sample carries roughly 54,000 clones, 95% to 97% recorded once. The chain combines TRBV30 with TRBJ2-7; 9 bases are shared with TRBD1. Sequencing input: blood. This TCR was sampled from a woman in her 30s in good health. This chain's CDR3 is CALGQGVHEQYF. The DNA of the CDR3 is TGTGCCTTGGGACAGGGCGTCCACGAGCAGTACTTC.